This entry features one TCR beta chain sequence. Its specificity is unknown. TCRdb fed the 5' RACE reads into MiXCR, producing one record per CDR3 protein. The table has 250,000 to 300,000 distinct CDR3 sequences, approximately 20% seen once. This entry belongs to a study of CD8 T cells in ankylosing spondylitis. Trimming removed 4 bases at V and 7 bases at J, with 14 bases between. Germline values: CDR1 LNHDA, CDR2 SQIVND (reference sequence). The length of the CDR3 is 14 residues. Broader study findings: One TCR beta motif, made up of roughly eight highly homologous variants, appeared characteristic of ankylosing spondylitis blood. There were earlier reports of some motif variants in reactive arthritis synovial fluid and blood. CD8+ disease-linked clones were present at relatively low frequencies in blood.

This TCR came from a male donor with ankylosing spondylitis or in good health (not recorded which). The chain links TRBV19 to TRBJ1-5; D gene unclear. The sample comprised blood, either unsorted or a sorted T cell fraction (not recorded which). CDR3 in amino acids: CASSTGGREQPQHF. The CDR3 coding sequence is TGTGCCAGTAGTACAGGTGGACGCGAGCAGCCCCAGCATTTT.